These 29 T cell receptor beta chains came from one sample sequenced in a study of identifying expanded T cells in peripheral blood. Clones were read by immunoSEQ multiplex PCR, and TCRdb kept only the in-frame ones, dropping some. This sample carries approximately 94,000 clones, about 90% of them seen once, and the ten largest clones take about 5.9%. The sequencing sample was made of blood. The source is a person aged 18 to 75 in good health.

V is TRBV5-1 and J is TRBJ2-7; 8 bases are shared with TRBD1. CDR1 and CDR2 (germline): SGHRS, YFSETQ. V shed 0 bases, J shed 5 bases, and the junction held 7 bases outside the gene matches. The CDR3 runs to 15 residues. The CDR3 sequence: CASSLDGQGYHEQYF. The CDR3, as DNA: TGCGCCAGCAGCTTGGACGGACAGGGTTACCACGAGCAGTACTTC.

This clone was seen just once. The chain is built from TRBV5-1 and TRBJ1-4; D gene uncertain. Germline CDR1 reads SGHRS; CDR2 reads YFSETQ. This CDR3 region has 15 residues. Trimming shortened V by 0 bases and J by 0 bases, and 6 bases separated the two germline ends. CDR3 sequence (DNA): TGCGCCAGCAGCTTGGATGGGGCAACTAATGAAAAACTGTTTTTT. It is translated as CASSLDGATNEKLFF.

The gene calls are TRBV14 and TRBJ1-1, with no clear D. Trimming pared 4 bases from V and 1 base from J, leaving 4 bases between. From germline, CDR1 is SGHDN and CDR2 FVKESK. The CDR3 is 12 residues long. CDR3 amino acids: CASSPSNTEAFF. The DNA for the CDR3 is TGTGCCAGCAGCCCTTCGAACACTGAAGCTTTCTTT.

This chain links TRBV4-1 with TRBJ1-1; D not certain. This CDR3 contains 15 residues. CDR1 MGHRA and CDR2 YSYEKL come from the germline V gene. Trimming stripped 0 bases from V and 1 base from J, with 9 bases between. In DNA, the CDR3 is TGCGCCAGCAGCCAAGATCTCTGGCGGAACACTGAAGCTTTCTTT. It yields the protein CASSQDLWRNTEAFF.

The chain joins TRBV7-2 to TRBJ2-5; the match to TRBD2 covers 8 bases. Matching the DNA end better, TRBJ2-7 makes the J call doubtful. The V gene's germline CDR1 is SGHTA and CDR2 FQGNSA. This CDR3 has 18 residues. The CDR3 is CASSLYRWGREGIYEQYF. CDR3 DNA: TGTGCCAGCAGCTTGTATAGGTGGGGACGGGAGGGGATCTACGAGCAGTACTTC.

Only a few counts were recorded for this clone. In DNA, the CDR3 is TGTGCCAGCAGTGAAACTGGGTCGCAAGAGACCCAGTACTTC. Its protein product is CASSETGSQETQYF. The chain joins TRBV2 to TRBJ2-5; no clear D gene. Trimming removed 2 bases from V and 2 bases from J, with 9 bases in between. The CDR3 runs 14 residues. The germline V gene encodes CDR1 SNHLY and CDR2 FYNNEI.

This clone was detected once. The rearrangement links TRBV6-1 to TRBJ1-2, with 9 bases lining up with TRBD1. Trimming cost V 5 bases and J 7 bases; bases outside gene matches: 5. The germline V gene encodes CDR1 MNHNS and CDR2 SASEGT. The CDR3 loop spans 13 amino acids. In nucleotides, the CDR3 is TGTGCCAGCAGTACAGGGGGCGTCGGTGGCTACACCTTC. Translation gives CASSTGGVGGYTF.

V and J are TRBV7-2 and TRBJ2-1, with unresolved D. CDR1 and CDR2 (germline): SGHTA, FQGNSA. The CDR3 has 15 amino acids. V was clipped by 6 bases and J by 0 bases, with 12 bases between them. This chain's CDR3 is CASSTFRSSYNEQFF. The DNA of the CDR3 is TGTGCCAGCAGTACCTTCCGGAGCTCCTACAATGAGCAGTTCTTC.

The V gene is TRBV28, the J gene TRBJ2-6, with D perhaps matching TRBD1 (5 bases). The CDR3 sequence is 13 residues long. The V end lost 7 bases, the J end lost 1 base, and 5 bases lay between the germline ends. Per the germline V gene, CDR1 is MDHEN and CDR2 is SYDVKM. DNA for the CDR3: TGTGCCAGCACAGGGTCTGGGGCCAACGTCCTGACTTTC. Its protein product is CASTGSGANVLTF.

The DNA of the CDR3 is TGTGCCAGCAGCCCCCGGACTAGCAACCTCGCAGATACGCAGTATTTT. This translates into CASSPRTSNLADTQYF. The chain has TRBV9 and TRBJ2-3; 8 nucleotides agree with TRBD2. The germline V gene has CDR1 SGDLS and CDR2 YYNGEE. CDR3 length: 16 residues. The trim removed 4 bases at V and 4 bases at J, leaving 11 bases unmatched.

This clone showed up just once. This chain links TRBV11-2 with TRBJ2-7; 8 bases line up with TRBD1. The length of the CDR3 is 13 residues. Germline V CDR1 and CDR2: SGHAT, FQNNGV. The V and J ends lost 6 bases and 7 bases, in that order; junction bases with no gene match: 8. The DNA of the CDR3 is TGTGCCAGCAGGCGACAGGGGACCGGGGAGCAGTACTTC. Encoded protein: CASRRQGTGEQYF.

The V call is TRBV6-5, the J call TRBJ1-5; no reliable D call. In germline, CDR1 is MNHEY, CDR2 SVGAGI. With 6 bases removed from V and 4 bases from J, the gap between germline ends came to 7 bases. CDR3 length: 12 amino acids. CDR3: CASRSGNQPQHF. CDR3 coding DNA: TGTGCCAGCAGATCCGGGAATCAGCCCCAGCATTTT.

This clone was seen more than once but under ten times. The rearrangement uses TRBV7-9 and TRBJ1-1; D ambiguous. CDR1 SEHNR and CDR2 FQNEAQ come from the germline V gene (reference sequence). V was pared by 2 bases and J by 11 bases, with 9 bases between. The CDR3 length is 11 residues. The CDR3 protein is CASSLMSGAFF. The CDR3 DNA reads TGTGCCAGCAGCTTAATGTCGGGGGCTTTCTTT.

CDR3 in amino acids: CAWSRLNDEQFF. DNA of the CDR3: TGTGCCTGGAGTCGACTTAACGATGAGCAGTTCTTC. This chain links TRBV30 with TRBJ2-1; D is uncertain. The CDR3 totals 12 residues. Trimming cost V 2 bases and J 8 bases, with 10 bases left between them. Germline loops: CDR1 GTSNPN, CDR2 SVGIG (reference sequence).

This chain connects TRBV4-3 to TRBJ2-2; D is unresolved. The germline V gene has CDR1 LGHNA and CDR2 YSLEER. The CDR3 is 14 residues long. Between the trimmed V and J ends, which lost 0 bases and 3 bases, there was a span of 5 bases. Here the CDR3 DNA reads TGCGCCAGCAGCCAAGAGAGTTACACCGGGGAGCTGTTTTTT. Translating gives CASSQESYTGELFF.

The chain combines TRBV14 with TRBJ2-7; 11 positions agree with TRBD2. V was pared by 5 bases and J by 4 bases, with 16 bases of the junction left unmatched. Germline CDR1 is SGHDN and CDR2 is FVKESK. The CDR3 sequence is 18 residues long. The CDR3 sequence is CASSLKSPSGGPKYEQYF. The CDR3 DNA sequence: TGTGCCAGCAGCTTGAAAAGTCCTAGCGGGGGGCCCAAGTACGAGCAGTACTTC.

The rearrangement joins TRBV6-1 to TRBJ1-4, with 11 bases that match TRBD1. Germline loops: CDR1 MNHNS, CDR2 SASEGT. CDR3 length equals 17 residues. Unmatched junction bases numbered 7, after V lost 4 bases and J lost 3 bases. The CDR3 region has the DNA TGTGCCAGCAGTGCCCGGACAGGGGGCAGTTCTAATGAAAAACTGTTTTTT. Translated: CASSARTGGSSNEKLFF.

This chain joins TRBV10-3 and TRBJ1-5, with D perhaps TRBD1 (6 bases). CDR3 size: 15 residues. Looked up from germline, CDR1 is ENHRY and CDR2 is SYGVKD. Trimming stripped 3 bases from V and 0 bases from J, with 9 bases between. The CDR3 spells CAISEAQGSNQPQHF. The CDR3 DNA follows: TGTGCCATCAGTGAAGCACAGGGTAGCAATCAGCCCCAGCATTTT.

The V call is TRBV30, the J call TRBJ1-2, with D possibly matching TRBD1 (5 bases). The CDR3 extends over 15 amino acids. V dropped 4 bases and J dropped 0 bases, with 15 bases sitting between them. CDR1 is GTSNPN, CDR2 SVGIG, per germline (reference sequence). CDR3: CAWNPGRIANYGYTF. In DNA, the CDR3 is TGTGCCTGGAACCCAGGGAGGATCGCTAACTATGGCTACACCTTC.

This rearrangement joins TRBV20-1 to TRBJ2-1, with no clear D. This CDR3 is built from 10 residues. Per germline, CDR1 DFQATT and CDR2 SNEGSKA (reference sequence). V was pared by 6 bases and J by 5 bases, with 5 bases between. CDR3 in amino acids: CSARNNEQFF. CDR3 DNA sequence: TGCAGTGCCAGGAACAATGAGCAGTTCTTC.

This chain connects TRBV6-5 to TRBJ1-2; TRBD1 might be the D (5 bases). Germline V gives CDR1 MNHEY, CDR2 SVGAGI. V lost 6 bases and J 2 bases, leaving 13 bases between the germline ends. The CDR3 loop spans 14 amino acids. CDR3 nucleotides: TGTGCCAGCAGGGGACTAAACCGGAACTATGGCTACACCTTC. Encoded protein: CASRGLNRNYGYTF.

The chain combines TRBV5-1 with TRBJ2-7; D assignment may be TRBD1 or TRBD2 (5 bases each). The germline V gene encodes CDR1 SGHRS and CDR2 YFSETQ. CDR3 length: 14 amino acids. V was shortened by 4 bases and J by 4 bases, with 15 bases between the two germline ends. The CDR3 region is CASSVRDGQYEQYF. The CDR3 DNA is TGCGCCAGCAGCGTCCGGGACGGACAATACGAGCAGTACTTC.

This sequence joins TRBV9 and TRBJ1-1; no clear D gene. CDR1 and CDR2 (germline): SGDLS, YYNGEE. Trimming shortened V by 0 bases and J by 0 bases, and 9 bases separated the two germline ends. The CDR3 extends over 15 amino acids. CDR3 sequence reads: CASSVEGFLNTEAFF. In nucleotides, the CDR3 is TGTGCCAGCAGCGTAGAAGGATTCTTGAACACTGAAGCTTTCTTT. The variable domain in full, completed from reference TRBV9 and TRBJ1-1, reads DSGVTQTPKHLITATGQRVTLRCSPRSGDLSVYWYQQSLDQGLQFLIQYYNGEERAKGNILERFSAQQFPDLHSELNLSSLELGDSALYFCASSVEGFLNTEAFFGQGTRLTVV.

This clone appeared a single time. The chain links TRBV19 to TRBJ2-1; 10 bases are a match to TRBD2. Per germline, CDR1 LNHDA and CDR2 SQIVND (reference sequence). This CDR3 contains 17 residues. Germline trimming cut 1 base from V and 4 bases from J; bases unmatched to any gene: 7. CDR3 sequence (DNA): TGTGCCAGTAGTATAGCCCCTAGCGGGAGTTTTTACAATGAGCAGTTCTTC. Translated: CASSIAPSGSFYNEQFF. Based on the CDR3 plus reference TRBV19 and TRBJ2-1, the full variable domain is DGGITQSPKYLFRKEGQNVTLSCEQNLNHDAMYWYRQDPGQGLRLIYYSQIVNDFQKGDIAEGYSVSREKKESFPLTVTSAQKNPTAFYLCASSIAPSGSFYNEQFFGPGTRLTVL.

This clone was counted between two and nine times. The chain uses TRBV19 and TRBJ1-5; 8 bases line up with TRBD1. The V segment lost 7 bases and the J segment 5 bases; nucleotides outside the gene matches: 7. Germline CDR1 and CDR2: LNHDA and SQIVND (reference sequence). CDR3 size: 14 residues. The CDR3 reads CASTPGQADQPQHF. In DNA, the CDR3 is TGTGCCAGTACCCCGGGACAGGCTGATCAGCCCCAGCATTTT.

This clone appeared once. The chain is built from TRBV9 and TRBJ2-5; the D is unclear. Germline V gene lookup returns CDR1 SGDLS and CDR2 YYNGEE. The CDR3 has 13 residues. Deletions cut 3 bases from V and 1 base from J, with 7 bases between. The CDR3 sequence: CASSATAQETQYF. CDR3 bases: TGTGCCAGCAGCGCCACGGCCCAAGAGACCCAGTACTTC.

This clone was recorded a few times. This chain joins TRBV6-1 and TRBJ2-7; D call uncertain. The germline CDR1 and CDR2 sequences are MNHNS and SASEGT. The CDR3 is 13 amino acids. Trimming took off 5 bases at V and 2 bases at J, with 10 bases between the two ends. The CDR3 spells CASSQTPTYEQYF. The CDR3 DNA is TGTGCCAGCAGTCAGACACCTACCTACGAGCAGTACTTC.

The chain uses TRBV9 and TRBJ2-2; no clear D. Germline CDR1 SGDLS, CDR2 YYNGEE. CDR3 size: 15 residues. V lost 5 bases and J 5 bases, leaving 16 bases between the germline ends. The CDR3 reads CASSSRSYETGELFF. In DNA form, the CDR3 reads TGTGCCAGCAGTTCTAGAAGTTATGAGACCGGGGAGCTGTTTTTT.

This chain uses TRBV15 with TRBJ2-7, with 16 bases lining up with TRBD2. CDR3 length: 20 residues. After removal of 5 bases from V and 4 bases from J, the junction contained 17 bases not matched to a gene. CDR1 and CDR2 (germline): LNHNV, YYDKDF (reference sequence). CDR3 residues: CATSPRPPEGLAGGRYEQYF. The CDR3 nucleotides are TGTGCCACCAGCCCCCGACCTCCTGAGGGACTAGCGGGAGGGAGGTACGAGCAGTACTTC.